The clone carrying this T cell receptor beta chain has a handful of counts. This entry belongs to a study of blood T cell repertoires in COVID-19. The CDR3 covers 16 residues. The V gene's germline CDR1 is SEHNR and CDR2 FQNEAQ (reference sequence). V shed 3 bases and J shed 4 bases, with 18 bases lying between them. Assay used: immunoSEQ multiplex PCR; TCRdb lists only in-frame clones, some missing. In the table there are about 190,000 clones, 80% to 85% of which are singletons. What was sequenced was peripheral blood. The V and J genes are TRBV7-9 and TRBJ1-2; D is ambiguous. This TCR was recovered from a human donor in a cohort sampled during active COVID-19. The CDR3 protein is CASSFRGSRLAYGYTF. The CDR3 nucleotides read TGTGCCAGCAGCTTTCGCGGGAGCAGACTCGCCTATGGCTACACCTTC. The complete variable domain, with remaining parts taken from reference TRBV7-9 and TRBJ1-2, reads DTGVSQNPRHKITKRGQNVTFRCDPISEHNRLYWYRQTLGQGPEFLTYFQNEAQLEKSRLLSDRFSAERPKGSFSTLEIQRTEQGDSAMYLCASSFRGSRLAYGYTFGSGTRLTVV.